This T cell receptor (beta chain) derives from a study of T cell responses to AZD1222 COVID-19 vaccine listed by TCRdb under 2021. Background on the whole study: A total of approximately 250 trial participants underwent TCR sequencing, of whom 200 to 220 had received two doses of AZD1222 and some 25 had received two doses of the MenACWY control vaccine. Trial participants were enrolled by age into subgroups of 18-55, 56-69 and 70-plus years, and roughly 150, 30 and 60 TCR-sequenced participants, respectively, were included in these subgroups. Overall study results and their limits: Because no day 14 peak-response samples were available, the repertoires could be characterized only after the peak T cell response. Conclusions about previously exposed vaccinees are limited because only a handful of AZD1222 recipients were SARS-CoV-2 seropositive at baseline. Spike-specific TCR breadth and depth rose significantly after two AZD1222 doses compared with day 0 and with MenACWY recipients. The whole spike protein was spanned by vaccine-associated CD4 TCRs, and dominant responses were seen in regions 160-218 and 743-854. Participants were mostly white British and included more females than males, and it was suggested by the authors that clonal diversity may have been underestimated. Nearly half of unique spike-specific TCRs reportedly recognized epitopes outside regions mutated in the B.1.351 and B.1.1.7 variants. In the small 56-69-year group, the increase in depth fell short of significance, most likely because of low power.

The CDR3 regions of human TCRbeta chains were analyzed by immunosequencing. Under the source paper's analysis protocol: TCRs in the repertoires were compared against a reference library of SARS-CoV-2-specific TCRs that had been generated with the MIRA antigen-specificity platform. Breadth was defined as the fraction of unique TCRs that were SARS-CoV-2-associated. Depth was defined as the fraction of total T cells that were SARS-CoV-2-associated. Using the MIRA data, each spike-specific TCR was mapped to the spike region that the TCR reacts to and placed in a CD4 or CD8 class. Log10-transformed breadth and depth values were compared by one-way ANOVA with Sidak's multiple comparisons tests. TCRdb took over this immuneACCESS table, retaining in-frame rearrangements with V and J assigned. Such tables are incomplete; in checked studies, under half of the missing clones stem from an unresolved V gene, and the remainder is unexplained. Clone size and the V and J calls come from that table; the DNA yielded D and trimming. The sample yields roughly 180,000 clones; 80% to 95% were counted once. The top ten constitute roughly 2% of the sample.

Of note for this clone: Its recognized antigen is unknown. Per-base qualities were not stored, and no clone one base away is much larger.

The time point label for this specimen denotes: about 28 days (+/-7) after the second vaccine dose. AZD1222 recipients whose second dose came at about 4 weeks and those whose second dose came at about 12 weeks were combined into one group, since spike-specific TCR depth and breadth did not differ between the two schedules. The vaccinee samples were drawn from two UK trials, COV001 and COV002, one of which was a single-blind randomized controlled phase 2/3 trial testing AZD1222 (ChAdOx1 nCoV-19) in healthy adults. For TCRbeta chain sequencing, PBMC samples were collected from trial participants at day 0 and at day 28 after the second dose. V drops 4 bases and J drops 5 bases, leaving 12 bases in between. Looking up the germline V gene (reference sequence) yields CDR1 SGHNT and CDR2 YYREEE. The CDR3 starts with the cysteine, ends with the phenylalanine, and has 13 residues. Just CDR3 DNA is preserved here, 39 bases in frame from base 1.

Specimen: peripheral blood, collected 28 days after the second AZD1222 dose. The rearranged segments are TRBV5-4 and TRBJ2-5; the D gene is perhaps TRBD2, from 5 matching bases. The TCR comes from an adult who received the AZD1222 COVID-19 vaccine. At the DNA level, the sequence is TGTGCCAGCAGCCCGGCGGGCGTGGAGACCCAGTACTTC. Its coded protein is CASSPAGVETQYF.